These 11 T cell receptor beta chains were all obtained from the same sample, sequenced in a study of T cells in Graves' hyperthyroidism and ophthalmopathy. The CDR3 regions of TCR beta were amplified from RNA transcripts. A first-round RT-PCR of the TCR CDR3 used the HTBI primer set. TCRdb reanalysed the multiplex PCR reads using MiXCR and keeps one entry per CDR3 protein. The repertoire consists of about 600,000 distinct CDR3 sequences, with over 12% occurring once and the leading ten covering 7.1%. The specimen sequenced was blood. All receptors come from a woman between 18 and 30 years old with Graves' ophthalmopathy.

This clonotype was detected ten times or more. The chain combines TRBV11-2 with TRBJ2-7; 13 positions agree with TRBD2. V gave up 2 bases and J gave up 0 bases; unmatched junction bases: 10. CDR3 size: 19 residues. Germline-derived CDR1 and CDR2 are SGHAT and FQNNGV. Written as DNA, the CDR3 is TGTGCCAGCAGCTTAAGCCCGGGACTAGCGGGACCAAGCTCCTACGAGCAGTACTTC. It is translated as CASSLSPGLAGPSSYEQYF.

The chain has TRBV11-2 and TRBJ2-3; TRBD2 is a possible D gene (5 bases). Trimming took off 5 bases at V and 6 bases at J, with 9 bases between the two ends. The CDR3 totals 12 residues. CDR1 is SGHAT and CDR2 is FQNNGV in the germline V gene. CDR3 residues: CASSRWEDTQYF. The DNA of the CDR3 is TGTGCCAGCAGCCGCTGGGAGGATACGCAGTATTTT.

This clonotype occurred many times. The CDR3 DNA reads TGTGCCATCACTCCGGACCGAACCTACGAGCAGTACTTC. As protein: CAITPDRTYEQYF. The chain couples TRBV10-3 to TRBJ2-7, with no clear D. The CDR3 extends over 13 amino acids. Trimming left V 7 bases short and J 2 bases short, with 12 bases between. Per germline, CDR1 ENHRY and CDR2 SYGVKD.

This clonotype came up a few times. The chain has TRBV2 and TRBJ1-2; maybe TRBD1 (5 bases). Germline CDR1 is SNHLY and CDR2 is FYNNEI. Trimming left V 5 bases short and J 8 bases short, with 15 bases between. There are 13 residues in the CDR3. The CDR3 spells CASSPQGRLGYTF. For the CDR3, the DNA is TGTGCCAGCAGTCCTCAGGGACGGCTCGGCTACACCTTC.

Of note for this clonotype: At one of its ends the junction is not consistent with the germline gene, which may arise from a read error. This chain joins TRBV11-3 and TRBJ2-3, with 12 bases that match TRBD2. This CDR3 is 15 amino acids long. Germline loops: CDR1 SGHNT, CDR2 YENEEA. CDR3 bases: TGTGCCAGCAGCTCGACTAGCGGGAGCACAGGTACGCAGTATTTT. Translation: CASSSTSGSTGTQYF.

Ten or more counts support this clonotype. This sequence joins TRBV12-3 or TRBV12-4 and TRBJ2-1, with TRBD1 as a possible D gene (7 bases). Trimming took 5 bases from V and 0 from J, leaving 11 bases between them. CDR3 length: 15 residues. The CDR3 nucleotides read TGTGCCAGCAGTCGCGGGACAGCCTCCTACAATGAGCAGTTCTTC. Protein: CASSRGTASYNEQFF.

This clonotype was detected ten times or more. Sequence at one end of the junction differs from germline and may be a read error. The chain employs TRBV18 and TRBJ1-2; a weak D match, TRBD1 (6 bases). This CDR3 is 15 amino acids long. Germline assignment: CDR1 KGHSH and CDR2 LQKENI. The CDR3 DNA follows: TGTGCCAGCACACCAGAGGCAGGGGTTAACTATGGCTACACCTTC. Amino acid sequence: CASTPEAGVNYGYTF.

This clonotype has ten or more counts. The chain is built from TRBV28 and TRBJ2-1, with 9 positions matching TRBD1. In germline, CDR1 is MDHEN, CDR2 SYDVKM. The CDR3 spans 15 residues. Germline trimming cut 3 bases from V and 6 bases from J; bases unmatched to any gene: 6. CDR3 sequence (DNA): TGTGCCAGCAGTTTGTTTGGGACAGGGCTCAATGAGCAGTTCTTC. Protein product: CASSLFGTGLNEQFF.

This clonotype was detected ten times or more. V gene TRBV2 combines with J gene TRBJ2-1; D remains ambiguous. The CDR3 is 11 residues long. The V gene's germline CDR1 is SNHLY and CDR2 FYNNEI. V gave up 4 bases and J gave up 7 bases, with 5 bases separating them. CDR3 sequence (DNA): TGTGCCAGCAGTGGTCGAAATGAGCAGTTCTTC. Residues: CASSGRNEQFF.

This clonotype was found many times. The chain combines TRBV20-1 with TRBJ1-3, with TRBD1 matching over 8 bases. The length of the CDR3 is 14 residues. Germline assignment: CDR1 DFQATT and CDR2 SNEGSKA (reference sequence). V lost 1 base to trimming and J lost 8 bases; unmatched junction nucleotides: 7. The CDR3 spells CSARAQGAEDTIYF. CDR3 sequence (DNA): TGCAGTGCTAGAGCTCAGGGGGCAGAAGACACCATATATTTT.

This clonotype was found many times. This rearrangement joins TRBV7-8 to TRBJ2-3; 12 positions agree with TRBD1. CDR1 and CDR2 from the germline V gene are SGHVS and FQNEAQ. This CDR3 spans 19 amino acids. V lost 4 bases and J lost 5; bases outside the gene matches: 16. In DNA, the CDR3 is TGTGCCAGCAGCTCCCATAGAGTCAGGGACAGGGGGCTGAAAGATACGCAGTATTTT. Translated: CASSSHRVRDRGLKDTQYF.